This T cell receptor (beta chain) was documented in a study of cytomegalovirus exposure and HLA in healthy donors. With respect to this clone: Its antigen is unknown.

Both 60 Vbeta primers and 13 Jbeta primers went into the PCR. Clones were sequenced by immunoSEQ multiplex PCR, and TCRdb holds only the in-frame ones, with some missing. The top ten hold about 2.8% of the sample, which has approximately 130,000 clones, 75% seen once. Germline V lookup: CDR1 SGHKS, CDR2 YYEKEE (reference sequence). V gave up 0 bases and J gave up 7 bases; unmatched junction bases: 8. The CDR3 is 16 amino acids. Study observations and caveats: Reports state that TCR beta sequences accurately predicted most subjects' HLA-A and HLA-B alleles. The study found most TCR sequences rare, yet found some public TCRs in many donors. A later analysis associated 15,000 or so TCR beta sequences with HLA alleles at a 0.05 false discovery rate.

This sequence joins TRBV5-5 and TRBJ1-3; TRBD1 matches at 9 bases. The sequence was collected from a woman in her thirties or forties in good health and CMV-seropositive. The sample was PBMCs. The CDR3 sequence: CASSLAQGAFGNTIYF. In nucleotides, the CDR3 is TGTGCCAGCAGCTTGGCACAGGGGGCGTTTGGGAACACCATATATTTT.